The clone carrying this T cell receptor (beta chain) was counted ten times or more. Its antigen is unidentified. These data are taken from a study of T-cell reconstitution after alpha-beta-depleted transplantation in children. Points from the study as a whole: Where some patients showed high TCRbeta diversity at day 60, it came from recipient T cells and thymic progenitors that had survived. Newly generated T cells supplied most T-cell counts and diversity one year post-transplant. Approximately two months post-transplant, alpha-beta T cells reportedly originated from several hundred expanded graft clones.

It was with unique molecular identifiers that the TCRbeta library was prepared. TCRdb fed the PCR reads into MiXCR, producing one record per CDR3 protein. The sample has approximately 650,000 distinct CDR3 sequences, roughly 13% seen once; the top ten hold 0.75% to 0.85%. This clonotype was sampled from a girl aged 2 to 9 with congenital amegakaryocytic thrombocytopenia, due to receive a stem cell transplant. Specimen: PBMCs, collected before TCRalphabeta/CD19-depleted stem cell transplant.

DNA of the CDR3: TGTGCCAGCAGACACTCTAGCGGACTGGGGACCCAGTACTTC. Residues: CASRHSSGLGTQYF. J is TRBJ2-5 and V is TRBV12-3 or TRBV12-4; 7 bases agree with TRBD2. Trimming at V came to 6 bases and at J to 7 bases, leaving 11 bases not matched to a gene. The CDR3 covers 14 residues.